This T cell receptor beta chain appears in the sequencing data of a study of neurological immune-mediated disorders. The CDR3 covers 17 residues. Trimming shortened V by 1 base and J by 6 bases, and 21 bases separated the two germline ends. Germline V lookup: CDR1 SGHVS, CDR2 FQNEAQ. TCRdb called the 5' RACE reads again in MiXCR, with one record for every CDR3 protein. The sample consists of some 120,000 distinct CDR3 sequences, roughly 3.2% of them appearing once. Sequenced input: PBMCs. This clonotype was obtained from a young woman with multiple sclerosis. The V call is TRBV7-8, the J call TRBJ1-1; no reliable D call. The CDR3 here is CASSLGHPSKGAAEAFF. The CDR3 region has the DNA TGTGCCAGCAGCTTAGGTCACCCGTCCAAGGGAGCCGCTGAAGCTTTCTTT. The full variable domain, in which reference TRBV7-8 and TRBJ1-1 provide the parts outside the CDR3, is GAGVSQSPRYKVAKRGQDVALRCDPISGHVSLFWYQQALGQGPEFLTYFQNEAQLDKSGLPSDRFFAERPEGSVSTLKIQRTQQEDSAVYLCASSLGHPSKGAAEAFFGQGTRLTVV.